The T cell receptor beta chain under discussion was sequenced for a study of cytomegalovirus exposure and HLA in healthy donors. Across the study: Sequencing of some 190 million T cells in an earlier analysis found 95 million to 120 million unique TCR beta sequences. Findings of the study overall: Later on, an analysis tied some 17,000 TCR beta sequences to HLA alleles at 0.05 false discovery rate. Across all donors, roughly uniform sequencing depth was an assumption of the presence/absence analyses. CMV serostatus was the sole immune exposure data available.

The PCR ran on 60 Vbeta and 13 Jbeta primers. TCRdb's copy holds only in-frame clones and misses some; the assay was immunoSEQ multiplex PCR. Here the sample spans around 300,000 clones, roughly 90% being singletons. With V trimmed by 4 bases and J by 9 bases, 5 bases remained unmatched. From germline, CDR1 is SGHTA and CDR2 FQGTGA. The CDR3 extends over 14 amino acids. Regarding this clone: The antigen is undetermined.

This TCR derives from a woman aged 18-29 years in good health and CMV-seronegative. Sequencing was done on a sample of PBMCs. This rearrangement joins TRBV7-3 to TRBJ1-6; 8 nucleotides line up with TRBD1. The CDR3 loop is CASSSSGGSSPLHF. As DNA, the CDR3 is TGTGCCAGCAGCTCCTCAGGGGGCAGTTCACCCCTCCACTTT.